This T cell receptor beta chain is from a study of post-analysis software for immune sequencing data. With regard to this clonotype: Antigen: not known.

J lost 4 bases, V lost 1 base, and 9 bases had no gene match. The CDR3 is 17 amino acids. CDR1 and CDR2 from the germline V gene are SGHRS and YFSETQ. Findings of the study overall: A few TRBV segments occurring more often in patients than controls included TRBV5-6, TRBV5-1 and TRBV20-1.

Unique molecular identifiers featured in each of the TCR beta cDNA libraries. TCRdb passed the PCR reads through MiXCR, listing each CDR3 protein once. The table includes 820,000 or so distinct CDR3 sequences, roughly half detected once. The TCR originated in a girl aged 10 to 17 with multiple sclerosis. This chain uses TRBV5-1 with TRBJ2-7, with 12 positions matching TRBD2. The sequencing input was blood. The DNA of the CDR3 is TGCGCCAGCAGCTTGTTCCTAGCGGGAGGGCTGGCTTACGAGCAGTACTTC. This gives the protein CASSLFLAGGLAYEQYF.